Following are 5 T cell receptor beta chains from one sample sequenced in a study of T-cell memory formation after mild COVID-19 (dated by TCRdb to the early 2020s). Receptors were amplified or captured by 5' RACE. The run used an Illumina NovaSeq 6000. Using fastp at Q25 and MiXCR, TCRdb reprocessed the public reads and kept productive beta chains. Every distinct CDR3 protein forms one entry, paired with its most common genes and DNA. For this sample there are about 360,000 distinct CDR3 sequences; approximately 14% appear just once. Roughly 22% of the sample belongs to the ten largest clones. The sequencing input was PBMCs or a T cell subset sorted from them (not recorded which). The receptors were gathered from a man younger than 30 who had mild COVID-19 (a few samples of this study predate the infection). The sample titles of this study are shuffled in the database, so cell type and time point are left out; the donor was told from shared clones.

This chain connects TRBV12-3 or TRBV12-4 to TRBJ2-3; D possibly corresponds to TRBD1 (7 bases). The CDR3 extends over 14 amino acids. V gave up 8 bases and J gave up 2 bases, with 14 bases separating them. Here the CDR3 reads CASFQGGFTDTQYF. The CDR3 coding sequence is TGTGCCAGCTTTCAGGGGGGCTTCACAGATACGCAGTATTTT.

The V call is TRBV20-1, the J call TRBJ1-6; D gene uncertain. The germline CDR1 and CDR2 sequences are DFQATT and SNEGSKA (reference sequence). The CDR3 loop spans 15 amino acids. Trimming left V 0 bases short and J 6 bases short, with 12 bases between. CDR3 nucleotide sequence: TGCAGTGCTAGAGATGTTGCCAGAGGTAATTCACCCCTCCACTTT. It specifies CSARDVARGNSPLHF.

The chain employs TRBV24-1 and TRBJ2-3, with D maybe TRBD2 (6 bases). Deletions cut 4 bases from V and 5 bases from J, with 18 bases between. Germline CDR1 is KGHDR and CDR2 is SFDVKD. This CDR3 region has 16 residues. CDR3 DNA: TGTGCCACCAGTGAACCCGGGACTTCCGTGGGAGATACGCAGTATTTT. Residues: CATSEPGTSVGDTQYF.

A few counts support this clonotype. V usage is TRBV12-3 or TRBV12-4 and J usage is TRBJ1-1; D might be TRBD1 (5 bases). Trimming removed 6 bases at V and 1 base at J, with 12 bases between. The CDR3 spans 14 residues. The CDR3 DNA reads as TGTGCCAGCAGACCTATGGGGGGGAACACTGAAGCTTTCTTT. This translates into CASRPMGGNTEAFF.

The rearrangement uses TRBV20-1 and TRBJ2-7; D gene ambiguous. The CDR3 consists of 17 residues. The V gene lost 0 bases and the J gene lost 2 bases, with 20 bases spanning the gap. CDR1 is DFQATT, CDR2 SNEGSKA, per germline (reference sequence). CDR3 residues: CSARDSYSTVPTYEQYF. Here the CDR3 DNA reads TGCAGTGCTAGAGATTCATACTCCACTGTGCCCACCTACGAGCAGTACTTC.